This T cell receptor (beta chain) was retrieved from a study of T cell clusters in autoimmune cytopenias. For the study at large: A median of roughly 54,000 TRB reads per sample yielded a median roughly 2,500 distinct clonotypes.

Germline CDR1 reads LNHDA; CDR2 reads SQIVND (reference sequence). This CDR3 is built from 14 residues. Multiplex touch-down PCR amplified TRB using TRB-A and TRB-B pools in one tube. TCRdb re-analyzed the multiplex PCR reads; it lists each CDR3 protein once, without DNA. Here the sample table reports thousands of distinct CDR3 sequences. This clonotype is identified as medium-sized from frequency. What it binds is not known. Each sample's input was approximately 0.25 ug genomic DNA, roughly 40,000 genome equivalents. Study conclusions and caveats: Primary autoimmune cytopenia patients appeared to lack physiological T cell clusters present in healthy donors. TRB repertoire shifts in secondary cytopenia and chronic lymphocytic leukemia mostly reflected lymphoma, not autoimmunity. The T cell clusters came from computational analysis alone and lack functional validation.

Specimen: peripheral blood. This clonotype was obtained from a human donor with an autoimmune cytopenia or autoimmune hepatitis (not recorded which). The chain carries TRBV19 and TRBJ1-5; TCRdb's D call of TRBD1 is untestable without DNA. The CDR3 spells CASMVTGANQPQHF.